This T cell receptor (beta chain) was retrieved from a study of T cells in Graves' hyperthyroidism and ophthalmopathy. This CDR3 contains 14 residues. The V end was cut by 2 bases, the J end by 6 bases, with 8 bases between. Germline V gene data show CDR1 as SGHAT and CDR2 as FQNNGV. What was amplified from RNA transcripts were TCR beta CDR3 regions. Initially, a first-round RT-PCR of the TCR CDR3 employed the HTBI primer set. TCRdb used MiXCR to reprocess the multiplex PCR reads, holding one entry per CDR3 protein. Here the sample spans about 380,000 distinct CDR3 sequences, roughly 12% being singletons.

The genes are TRBV11-2 and TRBJ1-6, with unresolved D. Specimen: blood. This sequence was found in a man aged 25-45 years with Graves' hyperthyroidism that later progressed to Graves' ophthalmopathy. CDR3 sequence: CASSLQLRNSPLHF. The CDR3 region has the DNA TGTGCCAGCAGCTTACAGCTCCGTAATTCACCCCTCCACTTT.